These T cell receptor beta chains were read from a single sample in a study of blood T cell repertoires in COVID-19. Some clones are missing from TCRdb's copy, which holds only in-frame ones; the method was immunoSEQ multiplex PCR. This sample carries roughly 240,000 clones, about four fifths of them seen once, and the ten largest clones take approximately 3.8%. Sequencing used PBMCs or T cells enriched from blood (not recorded which). The source of these receptors is a woman aged 40 to 50 who had been exposed to COVID-19. The CDR3 runs from the conserved cysteine through the conserved F or W. A D gene is named only where the DNA matches it firmly. Size is stated for part of the rows, as once, few or many counts, or as a class when the clone is expanded.

D: TRBD2; V: TRBV7-9; J: TRBJ2-3; size: NA; DNA: TGTGCCAGCAGCCCGGGACCCGGACTAGCGGGGGGGCGTGCAGATACGCAGTATTTT; CDR3: CASSPGPGLAGGRADTQYF
D: TRBD1; V: TRBV5-1; J: TRBJ1-6; size: NA; DNA: TGCGCCAGCAGCTTAATAAGGACAGGGGGAAATTCACCCCTCCACTTT; CDR3: CASSLIRTGGNSPLHF
D: TRBD1; V: TRBV19; J: TRBJ1-2; size: NA; DNA: TGTGCCAGTAGTATAGGGCAGGGGGCGATTGATGGCTACACCTTC; CDR3: CASSIGQGAIDGYTF
D: TRBD2; V: TRBV7-9; J: TRBJ2-1; size: NA; DNA: TGTGCCAGCAGAAACCCGGGGGGATCCTACAATGAGCAGTTCTTC; CDR3: CASRNPGGSYNEQFF
D: TRBD2; V: TRBV18; J: TRBJ2-7; size: NA; DNA: TGTGCCAGCTCGGAGACTAGCGGGGGGACCTACGAGCAGTACTTC; CDR3: CASSETSGGTYEQYF
D: NA; V: TRBV30; J: TRBJ1-4; size: medium-sized; DNA: TGTGCCGGACTCACTAATGAAAAACTGTTTTTT; CDR3: CAGLTNEKLFF
D: NA; V: TRBV30; J: TRBJ1-2; size: NA; DNA: TGTGCCTGCTCAACCGGGGGCTATGGCTACACCTTC; CDR3: CACSTGGYGYTF
D: NA; V: TRBV19; J: TRBJ1-5; size: NA; DNA: TGTGCCAGTAGTATAGATGGGGGAGGAAGCAATCAGCCCCAGCATTTT; CDR3: CASSIDGGGSNQPQHF
D: TRBD1; V: TRBV9; J: TRBJ2-5; size: NA; DNA: TGTGCCAGCAGCGCCCCCCCCCGGACAGGGCAAGAGACCCAGTACTTC; CDR3: CASSAPPRTGQETQYF
D: TRBD1; V: TRBV27; J: TRBJ1-5; size: NA; DNA: TGTGCCAGCAGTTCATGGACAGGGAACAGCAATCAGCCCCAGCATTTT; CDR3: CASSSWTGNSNQPQHF
D: TRBD1; V: TRBV14; J: TRBJ1-2; size: NA; DNA: TGTGCCAGCAGCCGGACAGGATGGTATGGCTACACCTTC; CDR3: CASSRTGWYGYTF
D: TRBD1; V: TRBV28; J: TRBJ2-7; size: NA; DNA: TGTGCCAGCAGTTTTGGAAGGTACAGGGGGTACAGGGCCGAGCAGTACTTC; CDR3: CASSFGRYRGYRAEQYF
D: NA; V: TRBV28; J: TRBJ2-7; size: NA; DNA: TGTGCCAGCAGTTTATACCCCCCAGGGGTAGCCTACGAGCAGTACTTC; CDR3: CASSLYPPGVAYEQYF
D: NA; V: TRBV30; J: TRBJ1-1; size: NA; DNA: TGTGCCTGGAGTATAACAGGGAGCACTGAAGCTTTCTTT; CDR3: CAWSITGSTEAFF
D: NA; V: TRBV23-1; J: TRBJ2-7; size: NA; DNA: TGCGCCAGCAGCCCCTCCCCCCAGGGATCCCCTGTCGACGAGCAGTACTTC; CDR3: CASSPSPQGSPVDEQYF
D: TRBD1; V: TRBV29-1; J: TRBJ2-7; size: NA; DNA: TGCAGCGACAAACGTTCATGGACAGGACGATACGAGCAGTACTTC; CDR3: CSDKRSWTGRYEQYF
D: NA; V: TRBV28; J: TRBJ1-3; size: NA; DNA: TGTGCCAGCAGGACACTCTGGGGGGGCCATGGAAACACCATATATTTT; CDR3: CASRTLWGGHGNTIYF
D: NA; V: TRBV5-1; J: TRBJ2-5; size: NA; DNA: TGCGCCAGCAGGCGGCAACAAGAGACCCAGTACTTC; CDR3: CASRRQQETQYF
D: NA; V: TRBV6-5; J: TRBJ2-2; size: few; DNA: TGTGCCAGCAGAGGACAGTACACCGGGGAGCTGTTTTTT; CDR3: CASRGQYTGELFF
D: NA; V: TRBV6-2/TRBV6-3; J: TRBJ1-1; size: NA; DNA: TGTGCCAGCAGTTACGAGGCACGGACTGAAGCTTTCTTT; CDR3: CASSYEARTEAFF
D: NA; V: TRBV18; J: TRBJ2-2; size: NA; DNA: TGTGCCAGCTCACAAACTGGGACACTGAACACCGGGGAGCTGTTTTTT; CDR3: CASSQTGTLNTGELFF
D: NA; V: TRBV4-2; J: TRBJ2-7; size: NA; DNA: TGTGCCAGCAGCCCATTCCCCGCGGGGCTCAAATCCTACGAGCAGTACTTC; CDR3: CASSPFPAGLKSYEQYF
D: TRBD1; V: TRBV5-1; J: TRBJ2-1; size: NA; DNA: TGCGCCAGCAGCTTTGGACAGGGCGAAGATGAGCAGTTCTTC; CDR3: CASSFGQGEDEQFF
D: NA; V: TRBV3-1/TRBV3-2; J: TRBJ1-2; size: NA; DNA: TGTGCCAGCAGCCAAGATATCGCGGCTTATTACTATGGCTACACCTTC; CDR3: CASSQDIAAYYYGYTF